This is a list of T cell receptor beta chains from one sample in a study of Graves' ophthalmopathy and Graves' hyperthyroidism. In TCRdb, the multiplex PCR reads were re-called with MiXCR into one record per CDR3 protein. The data contain 300,000 to 450,000 distinct CDR3 sequences, about a sixth of them singletons. The sequenced sample consisted of peripheral blood. These receptors all come from an adult woman with stable Graves' hyperthyroidism. The CDR3 runs from the conserved cysteine through the conserved F or W. The D gene is left open where the match is weak. Only part of the rows carry a size: once, few, many, or a class if the clone is expanded.

j_call: TRBJ2-7
clone_size: .
v_call: TRBV5-5
d_call: .
cdr3_aa: CASSLFPVGSYEQYF
cdr3_nt: TGTGCCAGCAGTTTGTTCCCAGTGGGCTCCTACGAGCAGTACTTC

j_call: TRBJ2-7
clone_size: many
v_call: TRBV12-3/TRBV12-4
d_call: .
cdr3_aa: CASTERVGTPSYEQYF
cdr3_nt: TGTGCCAGCACCGAAAGGGTTGGCACCCCATCCTACGAGCAGTACTTC

j_call: TRBJ1-2
clone_size: .
v_call: TRBV24-1
d_call: .
cdr3_aa: CATSPGSYGYTF
cdr3_nt: TGTGCCACCAGTCCGGGAAGCTATGGCTACACCTTC

j_call: TRBJ2-7
clone_size: many
v_call: TRBV5-1
d_call: TRBD1
cdr3_aa: CASSPGQRAYEQYF
cdr3_nt: TGCGCCAGCAGCCCGGGACAGAGAGCCTACGAGCAGTACTTC

j_call: TRBJ1-3
clone_size: many
v_call: TRBV11-2
d_call: TRBD1
cdr3_aa: CASSFDRANTIYF
cdr3_nt: TGTGCCAGCAGTTTTGACAGGGCAAACACCATATATTTT

j_call: TRBJ2-6
clone_size: many
v_call: TRBV6-2/TRBV6-3
d_call: .
cdr3_aa: CASSYGGTFSGANVLTF
cdr3_nt: TGTGCCAGCAGTTACGGCGGGACGTTCTCTGGGGCCAACGTCCTGACTTTC

j_call: TRBJ1-5
clone_size: few
v_call: TRBV18
d_call: .
cdr3_aa: CASSAGFGQPQHF
cdr3_nt: TGTGCCAGCTCAGCAGGGTTCGGCCAGCCCCAGCATTTT

j_call: TRBJ2-7
clone_size: many
v_call: TRBV28
d_call: .
cdr3_aa: CASSFRGSYEQYF
cdr3_nt: TGTGCCAGCAGTTTTCGGGGCTCCTACGAGCAGTACTTC

j_call: TRBJ2-7
clone_size: many
v_call: TRBV28
d_call: TRBD2
cdr3_aa: CASRRTSGTYEQYF
cdr3_nt: TGTGCCAGCAGGCGGACTAGCGGGACGTACGAGCAGTACTTC

j_call: TRBJ1-6
clone_size: .
v_call: TRBV6-1
d_call: .
cdr3_aa: CASSDDYNSPLHF
cdr3_nt: TGTGCCAGCAGTGATGACTATAATTCACCCCTCCACTTT

j_call: TRBJ2-5
clone_size: .
v_call: TRBV5-1
d_call: .
cdr3_aa: CASRSGSQETQYF
cdr3_nt: TGCGCCAGCAGGTCGGGGAGCCAAGAGACCCAGTACTTC

j_call: TRBJ2-2
clone_size: .
v_call: TRBV3-1
d_call: .
cdr3_aa: CASSQQPAGWDMAGELFF
cdr3_nt: TGTGCCAGCAGCCAACAACCCGCCGGGTGGGACATGGCCGGGGAGCTGTTTTTT

j_call: TRBJ1-2
clone_size: many
v_call: TRBV12-3/TRBV12-4
d_call: .
cdr3_aa: CASSPRVALKGYGYTF
cdr3_nt: TGTGCCAGCAGTCCAAGAGTAGCTTTGAAGGGGTATGGCTACACCTTC

j_call: TRBJ2-2
clone_size: many
v_call: TRBV28
d_call: .
cdr3_aa: CASSYIGGVNTGELFF
cdr3_nt: TGTGCCAGCAGTTACATCGGAGGGGTTAACACCGGGGAGCTGTTTTTT

j_call: TRBJ2-7
clone_size: once
v_call: TRBV4-1
d_call: TRBD1
cdr3_aa: CASSQYTRDRGYEQYF
cdr3_nt: TGCGCCAGCAGCCAATACACGCGGGACAGGGGCTACGAGCAGTACTTC

j_call: TRBJ2-5
clone_size: many
v_call: TRBV11-2
d_call: .
cdr3_aa: CASSLDRKTQYF
cdr3_nt: TGTGCCAGCAGCTTAGATAGGAAGACCCAGTACTTC

j_call: TRBJ1-1
clone_size: many
v_call: TRBV12-3/TRBV12-4
d_call: TRBD1
cdr3_aa: CASRRTGVTEAFF
cdr3_nt: TGTGCCAGCAGGCGGACAGGGGTTACTGAAGCTTTCTTT

j_call: TRBJ2-5
clone_size: many
v_call: TRBV20-1
d_call: .
cdr3_aa: CSADQPQETQYF
cdr3_nt: TGCAGTGCTGATCAACCCCAAGAGACCCAGTACTTC

j_call: TRBJ2-4
clone_size: many
v_call: TRBV6-5
d_call: TRBD1
cdr3_aa: CASSYRQGRGQYF
cdr3_nt: TGTGCCAGCAGTTACCGACAGGGCCGCGGACAGTACTTC

j_call: TRBJ2-5
clone_size: many
v_call: TRBV6-1
d_call: .
cdr3_aa: CASSGVGGGTQYF
cdr3_nt: TGTGCCAGCAGTGGCGTCGGTGGTGGGACCCAGTACTTC

j_call: TRBJ2-7
clone_size: many
v_call: TRBV4-3
d_call: .
cdr3_aa: CASSQSGGFYEQYF
cdr3_nt: TGCGCCAGCAGCCAATCTGGGGGCTTCTACGAGCAGTACTTC

j_call: TRBJ1-1
clone_size: many
v_call: TRBV27
d_call: .
cdr3_aa: CASSGQGTANTEAFF
cdr3_nt: TGTGCCAGCAGTGGCCAGGGTACCGCGAACACTGAAGCTTTCTTT